This T cell receptor (beta chain) was captured in a study of blood T cells in healthy people across ages. V was trimmed by 3 bases and J by 14 bases, leaving 15 bases between them. There are 12 residues in the CDR3. This clonotype was detected a few times. A second about 6 to 12 cycle PCR used barcoded and J-beta primers. TCRdb called the 5' RACE reads again in MiXCR, with one record for every CDR3 protein. Here the sample spans around 750,000 distinct CDR3 sequences, about 48% being singletons. This chain uses TRBV12-3 or TRBV12-4 with TRBJ2-3; a possible D gene is TRBD1 (5 bases). Sequenced input: blood. The TCR originated in a man older than 75 in good health. The CDR3 coding sequence is TGTGCCAGCAGTTTGGGCCAGGGTATCGCGTATTTT. Translating gives CASSLGQGIAYF.